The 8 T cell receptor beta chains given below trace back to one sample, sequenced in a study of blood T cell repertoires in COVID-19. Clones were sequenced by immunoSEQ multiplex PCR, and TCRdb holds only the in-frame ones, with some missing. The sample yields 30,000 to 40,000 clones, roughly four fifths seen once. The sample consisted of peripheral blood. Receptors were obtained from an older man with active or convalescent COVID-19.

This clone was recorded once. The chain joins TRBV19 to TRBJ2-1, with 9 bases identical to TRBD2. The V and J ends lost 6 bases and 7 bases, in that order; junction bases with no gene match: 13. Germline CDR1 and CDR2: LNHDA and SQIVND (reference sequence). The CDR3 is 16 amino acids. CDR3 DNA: TGTGCCAGTAGAAAATACGTAGCGGGAGTTAATAATGAGCAGTTCTTC. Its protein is CASRKYVAGVNNEQFF.

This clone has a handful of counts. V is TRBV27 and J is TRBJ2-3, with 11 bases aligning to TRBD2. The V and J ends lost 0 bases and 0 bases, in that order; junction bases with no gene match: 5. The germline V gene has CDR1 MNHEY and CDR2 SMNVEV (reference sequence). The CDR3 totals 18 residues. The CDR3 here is CASSLSLGLAASTDTQYF. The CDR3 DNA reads TGTGCCAGCAGTTTATCGCTGGGACTAGCGGCGAGCACAGATACGCAGTATTTT.

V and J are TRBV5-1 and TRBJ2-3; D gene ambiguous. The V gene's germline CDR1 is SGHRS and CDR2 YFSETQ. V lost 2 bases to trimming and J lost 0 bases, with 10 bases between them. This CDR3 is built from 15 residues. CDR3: CASSFETPSTDTQYF. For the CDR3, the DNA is TGCGCCAGCAGCTTCGAGACACCTAGCACAGATACGCAGTATTTT.

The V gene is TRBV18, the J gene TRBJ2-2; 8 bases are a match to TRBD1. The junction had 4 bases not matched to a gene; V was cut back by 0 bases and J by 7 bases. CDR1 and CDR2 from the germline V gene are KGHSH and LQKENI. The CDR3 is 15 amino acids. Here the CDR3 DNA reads TGTGCCAGCTCACCACCGGGACAGGAAGGCGGGGAGCTGTTTTTT. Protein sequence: CASSPPGQEGGELFF.

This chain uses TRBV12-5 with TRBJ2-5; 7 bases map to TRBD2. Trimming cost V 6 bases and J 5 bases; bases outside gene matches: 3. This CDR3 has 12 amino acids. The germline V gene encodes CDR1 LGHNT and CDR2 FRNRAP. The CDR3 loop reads CASGDGGETQYF. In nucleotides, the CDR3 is TGTGCTAGTGGGGACGGGGGGGAGACCCAGTACTTC.

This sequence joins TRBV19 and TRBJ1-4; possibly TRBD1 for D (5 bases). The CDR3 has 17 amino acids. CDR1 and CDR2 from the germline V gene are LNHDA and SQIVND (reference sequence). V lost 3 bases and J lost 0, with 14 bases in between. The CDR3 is CASSIDGQGPTNEKLFF. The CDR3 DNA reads TGTGCCAGTAGTATCGATGGGCAGGGCCCAACTAATGAAAAACTGTTTTTT.

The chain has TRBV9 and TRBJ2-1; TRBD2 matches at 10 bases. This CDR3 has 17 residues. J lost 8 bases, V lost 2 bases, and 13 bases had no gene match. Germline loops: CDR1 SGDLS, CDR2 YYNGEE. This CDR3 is CASSVARGKSGGDEQFF. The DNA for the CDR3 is TGTGCCAGCAGCGTTGCCAGGGGTAAAAGCGGGGGGGATGAGCAGTTCTTC.

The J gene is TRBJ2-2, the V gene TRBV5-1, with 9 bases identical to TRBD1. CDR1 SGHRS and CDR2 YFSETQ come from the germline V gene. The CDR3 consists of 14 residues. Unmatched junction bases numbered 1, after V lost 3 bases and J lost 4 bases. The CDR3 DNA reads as TGCGCCAGCAGCTCGGGACAGGGCACCGGGGAGCTGTTTTTT. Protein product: CASSSGQGTGELFF.